This T cell receptor beta chain was observed in a study of beta chain features in type 1 diabetes. General study findings and limits: Naive, central memory and regulatory TCRB repertoires appeared more similar among patients than healthy donors. Whether HLA type affects TCRB rearrangement stayed undetermined in the present work. Lower insertion and higher deletion counts appeared at VDJ junctions in type 1 diabetes patients. A cDNA-based sequencing approach could over-represent cells with high TCR expression.

The CDR3 consists of 18 residues. Trimming stripped 4 bases from V and 1 base from J, with 20 bases between. Per germline, CDR1 MGHRA and CDR2 YSYEKL. With regard to this clone: As yet, its antigen is unknown.

Expressed TCRB transcripts got sequenced, as all isolated RNA was reverse transcribed. TCRdb's copy holds only in-frame clones and misses some; the assay was immunoSEQ multiplex PCR. Here the sample spans 200,000 to 250,000 clones, 9.6% being singletons. Specimen: naive CD4+ T cells from blood. The chain carries TRBV4-1 and TRBJ1-5, with a tentative D call TRBD1 (6 bases). The sequence derives from a woman aged 18 to 35 in good health. The CDR3 is CASSPQPNGGLSNQPQHF. CDR3 nucleotide sequence: TGCGCCAGCAGCCCCCAACCCAACGGGGGGCTCAGCAATCAGCCCCAGCATTTT.